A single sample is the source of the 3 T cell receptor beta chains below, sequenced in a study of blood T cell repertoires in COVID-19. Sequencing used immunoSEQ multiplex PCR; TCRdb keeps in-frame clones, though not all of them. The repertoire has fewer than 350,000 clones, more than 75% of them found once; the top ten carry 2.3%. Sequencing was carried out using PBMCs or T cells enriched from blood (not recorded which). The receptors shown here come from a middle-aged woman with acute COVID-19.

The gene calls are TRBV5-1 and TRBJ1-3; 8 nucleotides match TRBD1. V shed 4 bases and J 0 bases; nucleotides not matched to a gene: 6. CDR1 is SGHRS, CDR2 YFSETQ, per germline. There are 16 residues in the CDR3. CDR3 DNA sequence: TGCGCCAGCAGCGTGACAGGGGTAGGCTCTGGAAACACCATATATTTT. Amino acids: CASSVTGVGSGNTIYF. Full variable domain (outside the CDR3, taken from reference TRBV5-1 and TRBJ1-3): KAGVTQTPRYLIKTRGQQVTLSCSPISGHRSVSWYQQTPGQGLQFLFEYFSETQRNKGNFPGRFSGRQFSNSRSEMNVSTLELGDSALYLCASSVTGVGSGNTIYFGEGSWLTVV.

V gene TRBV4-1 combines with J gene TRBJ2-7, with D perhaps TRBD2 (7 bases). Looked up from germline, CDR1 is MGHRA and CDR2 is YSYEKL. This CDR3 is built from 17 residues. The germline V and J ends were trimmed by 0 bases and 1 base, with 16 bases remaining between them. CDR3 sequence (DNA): TGCGCCAGCAGCCAAGATCCGGGGGGTACAGGGTCCTACGAGCAGTACTTC. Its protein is CASSQDPGGTGSYEQYF.

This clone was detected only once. The CDR3 sequence is CASSPGGVLQETQYF. CDR3 bases: TGTGCCAGCAGCCCGGGGGGAGTGCTCCAAGAGACCCAGTACTTC. V usage is TRBV9 and J usage is TRBJ2-5; the match to TRBD2 covers 7 bases. The CDR3 length is 15 residues. V gave up 4 bases and J gave up 1 base; unmatched junction bases: 7. The germline V gene encodes CDR1 SGDLS and CDR2 YYNGEE.